Listed here are 14 T cell receptor beta chains from one sample, sequenced in a study of follicular helper T cells after annual influenza vaccination. Here immunoSEQ multiplex PCR was the method, and the copy in TCRdb shows in-frame clones only, minus some. The sample includes fewer than 11,000 clones, about 85% of them seen just once. Time point noted: 2014-2015 season, 7 days after vaccination. This specimen was CXCR5- memory CD4+ T cells sorted from blood, taken 7 days after influenza vaccination. These receptors were collected from an adult who received the influenza vaccine.

Note on this clone: The junction shows a germline mismatch at one end, possibly a read error. In DNA form, the CDR3 reads TGTGCCAGCAGCTTAGGGGAGTGGGACGGACTAGGCTTC. Its protein product is CASSLGEWDGLGF. This chain joins TRBV7-9 and TRBJ2-7; the match to TRBD2 covers 7 bases. The V gene's germline CDR1 is SEHNR and CDR2 FQNEAQ (reference sequence). The CDR3 sequence is 13 residues long.

This chain uses TRBV7-2 with TRBJ2-2; 10 nucleotides agree with TRBD2. CDR3 length equals 16 residues. The ends lost 5 bases at V and 4 bases at J; junction bases unmatched: 7. Germline-derived CDR1 and CDR2 are SGHTA and FQGNSA. The CDR3 here is CASSRLTSGITGELFF. CDR3 DNA: TGTGCCAGCAGCCGCCTAACTAGCGGGATCACCGGGGAGCTGTTTTTT. The entire variable domain, with the rest obtained from reference TRBV7-2 and TRBJ2-2, is as follows: GAGVSQSPSNKVTEKGKDVELRCDPISGHTALYWYRQSLGQGLEFLIYFQGNSAPDKSGLPSDRFSAERTGGSVSTLTIQRTQQEDSAVYLCASSRLTSGITGELFFGEGSRLTVL.

Only one count was recorded for this clone. CDR3 protein: CASSYSGGVGADTQYF. CDR3 coding DNA: TGTGCCAGCAGTTACTCCGGCGGAGTGGGGGCGGATACGCAGTATTTT. The gene calls are TRBV6-5 and TRBJ2-3; D possibly corresponds to TRBD1 (6 bases). Trimming cost V 0 bases and J 6 bases, with 16 bases left between them. The CDR3 has 16 amino acids. Germline loops: CDR1 MNHEY, CDR2 SVGAGI.

V and J are TRBV28 and TRBJ2-5, with D possibly TRBD2 on 6 matching bases. V lost 3 bases and J lost 3, with 17 bases in between. Germline CDR1 MDHEN, CDR2 SYDVKM. The CDR3 length is 16 residues. CDR3 nucleotide sequence: TGTGCCAGCAGTTTTTATAGTAGGACTACTGAAGAGACCCAGTACTTC. Translation gives CASSFYSRTTEETQYF.

This clone was observed a few times. The chain uses TRBV6-5 and TRBJ1-2, with 8 bases lining up with TRBD1. The V gene's germline CDR1 is MNHEY and CDR2 SVGAGI. This CDR3 spans 15 amino acids. V gave up 5 bases and J gave up 4 bases; unmatched junction bases: 9. CDR3 bases: TGTGCCAGCAGTCCCTCGGGACAGGCGATCTATGGCTACACCTTC. Amino acid sequence: CASSPSGQAIYGYTF.

The V call is TRBV25-1, the J call TRBJ2-3; 9 bases align to TRBD2. The CDR3 has 16 amino acids. V shed 4 bases and J 4 bases; nucleotides not matched to a gene: 9. The germline V gene encodes CDR1 MGHDK and CDR2 SYGVNS. For the CDR3, the DNA is TGTGCCAGCAGTGGCTATAGGGGACTAGCATCAGATACGCAGTATTTT. Protein: CASSGYRGLASDTQYF. Filled out from reference TRBV25-1 and TRBJ2-3, the complete variable domain reads EADIYQTPRYLVIGTGKKITLECSQTMGHDKMYWYQQDPGMELHLIHYSYGVNSTEKGDLSSESTVSRIRTEHFPLTLESARPSHTSQYLCASSGYRGLASDTQYFGPGTRLTVL.

The chain has TRBV5-7 and TRBJ2-7; 9 bases line up with TRBD1. TRBV5-7 is noted as an ORF with a role that remains uncertain. V lost 5 bases, J lost 4 bases, and 7 bases stayed unmatched. The CDR3 loop spans 14 amino acids. The CDR3, as DNA: TGTGCCAGCAGGAATCCCGGGACAGGGTACGAGCAGTACTTC. Its translation: CASRNPGTGYEQYF.

This chain uses TRBV18 with TRBJ2-2, with D uncertain. The CDR3 spans 15 residues. Trimming cost V 1 base and J 0 bases, with 6 bases left between them. Germline V gene sequence: CDR1 KGHSH, CDR2 LQKENI. The CDR3: CASSPQDANTGELFF. The CDR3 coding sequence is TGTGCCAGCTCACCACAGGACGCGAACACCGGGGAGCTGTTTTTT.

The chain couples TRBV7-2 to TRBJ1-1; a possible D gene is TRBD1 (6 bases). V was shortened by 5 bases and J by 6 bases, with 10 bases between the two germline ends. Germline values: CDR1 SGHTA, CDR2 FQGNSA. The CDR3 has 12 residues. The CDR3 nucleotides read TGTGCCAGCAGCCCTACAGGGCCTGAAGCTTTCTTT. Its protein product is CASSPTGPEAFF.

The chain carries TRBV5-4 and TRBJ2-2; 9 bases fit TRBD1. Germline V gives CDR1 SGHNT, CDR2 YYREEE (reference sequence). Unmatched junction bases numbered 9, after V lost 4 bases and J lost 11 bases. This CDR3 contains 14 residues. CDR3 sequence (DNA): TGTGCCAGCAGCACGAGGGACAGGGAGGGAGAGCTGTTTTTT. Protein product: CASSTRDREGELFF.

The chain has TRBV28 and TRBJ1-5, with D tentatively TRBD1 (5 bases). This CDR3 is built from 13 residues. V lost 7 bases to trimming and J lost 2 bases, with 9 bases between them. Germline CDR1 reads MDHEN; CDR2 reads SYDVKM. The CDR3 loop is CASTAGGNQPQHF. CDR3 sequence (DNA): TGTGCCAGCACCGCGGGGGGCAATCAGCCCCAGCATTTT.

V and J are TRBV7-6 and TRBJ2-7; 11 bases align to TRBD2. The CDR3 is 15 amino acids. The V segment lost 5 bases and the J segment 3 bases; nucleotides outside the gene matches: 6. Germline lookup yields CDR1 SGHVS and CDR2 FNYEAQ. CDR3: CASSPTSGAVYEQYF. The CDR3, as DNA: TGTGCCAGCAGCCCGACTAGCGGGGCGGTCTACGAGCAGTACTTC.

The chain uses TRBV7-2 and TRBJ2-7; D remains unclear. The CDR3 length is 16 residues. The V end was cut by 1 base, the J end by 6 bases, with 19 bases between. The germline gives CDR1 SGHTA, CDR2 FQGNSA. CDR3 residues: CASSLDGRNRIFEQYF. CDR3 coding DNA: TGTGCCAGCAGCTTAGATGGGCGGAATCGGATTTTCGAGCAGTACTTC.

The gene calls are TRBV7-9 and TRBJ2-3; D gene ambiguous. Trimming cost V 3 bases and J 2 bases, with 9 bases left between them. Germline CDR1 reads SEHNR; CDR2 reads FQNEAQ (reference sequence). There are 14 residues in the CDR3. CDR3 sequence (DNA): TGTGCCAGCAGCTTCGGTCAGACCACAGATACGCAGTATTTT. Translation: CASSFGQTTDTQYF.